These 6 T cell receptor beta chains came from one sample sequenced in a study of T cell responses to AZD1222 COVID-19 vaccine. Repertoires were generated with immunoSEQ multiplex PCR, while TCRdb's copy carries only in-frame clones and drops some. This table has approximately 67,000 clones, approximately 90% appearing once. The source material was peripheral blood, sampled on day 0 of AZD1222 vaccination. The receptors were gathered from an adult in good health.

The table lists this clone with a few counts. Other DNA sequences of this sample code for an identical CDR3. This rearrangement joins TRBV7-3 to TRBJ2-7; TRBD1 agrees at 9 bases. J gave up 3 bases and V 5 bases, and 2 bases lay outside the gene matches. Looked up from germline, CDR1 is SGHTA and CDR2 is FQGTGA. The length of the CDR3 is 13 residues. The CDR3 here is CASSTTGGYEQYF. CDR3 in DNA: TGTGCCAGCAGCACGACAGGGGGCTACGAGCAGTACTTC.

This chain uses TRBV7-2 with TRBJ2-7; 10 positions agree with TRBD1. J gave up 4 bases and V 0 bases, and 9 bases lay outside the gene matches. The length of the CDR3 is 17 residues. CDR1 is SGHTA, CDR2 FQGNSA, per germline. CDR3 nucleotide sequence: TGTGCCAGCAGCTTAGCCGGCCGGACAGGGGGGATGTACGAGCAGTACTTC. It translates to CASSLAGRTGGMYEQYF.

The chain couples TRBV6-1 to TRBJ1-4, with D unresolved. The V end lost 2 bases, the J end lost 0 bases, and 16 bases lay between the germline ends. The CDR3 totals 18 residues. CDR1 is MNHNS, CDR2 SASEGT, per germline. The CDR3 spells CASSEFLGSVATNEKLFF. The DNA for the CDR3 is TGTGCCAGCAGTGAATTTCTGGGGTCGGTAGCAACTAATGAAAAACTGTTTTTT.

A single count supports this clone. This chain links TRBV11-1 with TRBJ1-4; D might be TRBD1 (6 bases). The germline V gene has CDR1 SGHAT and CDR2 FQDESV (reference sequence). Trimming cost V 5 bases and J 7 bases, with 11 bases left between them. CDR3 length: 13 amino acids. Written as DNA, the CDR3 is TGTGCCAGCAGCCCCGAAGGGGGTGAAAAACTGTTTTTT. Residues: CASSPEGGEKLFF.

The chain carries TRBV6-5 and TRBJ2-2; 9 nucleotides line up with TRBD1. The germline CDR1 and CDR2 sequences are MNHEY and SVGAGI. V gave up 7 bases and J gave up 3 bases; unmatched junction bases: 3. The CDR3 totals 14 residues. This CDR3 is CASIQGADTGELFF. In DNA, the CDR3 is TGTGCCAGCATACAGGGGGCTGACACCGGGGAGCTGTTTTTT.

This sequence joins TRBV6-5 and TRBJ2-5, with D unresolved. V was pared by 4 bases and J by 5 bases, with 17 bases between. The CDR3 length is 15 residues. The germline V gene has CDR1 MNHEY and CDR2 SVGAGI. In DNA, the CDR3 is TGTGCCAGCAGTTCCCAAGTGGGTCTACTGGAGACCCAGTACTTC. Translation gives CASSSQVGLLETQYF.